The TCR beta chain described here comes from a study of T cell responses to AZD1222 COVID-19 vaccine. Study-level findings and limits: Reportedly, nearly half of unique spike TCRs recognized epitopes outside B.1.351/B.1.1.7 mutations. Baseline seropositives among AZD1222 recipients totaled only five or six. Clonal diversity was possibly underestimated, and white British individuals and females predominated among donors.

CDR3 length: 11 amino acids. The method was immunoSEQ multiplex PCR; TCRdb's version includes in-frame clones alone and lacks a portion of them. The table lists about 150,000 clones, 88% of them singletons, with around 3% in the top ten. Concerning this clone itself: Its antigen remains unknown.

The source was peripheral blood, collected on day 0 of AZD1222 vaccination. This chain uses TRBV21-1 with TRBJ2-7; the table's TRBD1 call for D was not verified on the DNA. TRBV21-1 is deemed a pseudogene. The TCR originated in an adult in good health. In nucleotides, the CDR3 is TGCAGGGGAAAGATGGGGTACGAGCAGTACTTC. Its translation: CRGKMGYEQYF.